Below, 15 T cell receptor beta chains from the same sample are listed, as sequenced in a study of OX40 agonist ivuxolimab in advanced cancers. Libraries were prepared by immunoSEQ multiplex PCR; TCRdb keeps only in-frame clonotypes and omits some of them. The data hold 65,000 to 70,000 clones, with approximately 91% observed a single time. Sequenced material: CD4+ or CD8+ T cells sorted from blood, taken in a trial of the OX40 agonist ivuxolimab. The receptors shown here come from an adult with an advanced solid tumor such as melanoma, head and neck, liver or kidney cancer.

The chain has TRBV14 and TRBJ2-2, with D perhaps matching TRBD1 or TRBD2 (7 bases each). This CDR3 has 16 residues. V was shortened by 0 bases and J by 5 bases, with 13 bases between the two germline ends. The germline V gene has CDR1 SGHDN and CDR2 FVKESK. For the CDR3, the DNA is TGTGCCAGCAGCCAAGACTTCAGGGGGGGGACCGGGGAGCTGTTTTTT. Translation: CASSQDFRGGTGELFF.

V is TRBV9 and J is TRBJ2-1; 8 bases are shared with TRBD2. In germline, CDR1 is SGDLS, CDR2 YYNGEE. After removal of 3 bases from V and 2 bases from J, the junction contained 1 base not matched to a gene. The CDR3 covers 14 residues. The CDR3 reads CASSERETYNEQFF. The DNA of the CDR3 is TGTGCCAGCAGCGAGCGGGAGACCTACAATGAGCAGTTCTTC.

This rearrangement joins TRBV6-1 to TRBJ2-3, with 9 positions matching TRBD1. The CDR3 runs 17 residues. The J segment lost 2 bases and the V segment lost 3 bases, leaving 9 bases of the junction unmatched. Germline assignment: CDR1 MNHNS and CDR2 SASEGT. The CDR3 sequence: CASSDRSTGGNTDTQYF. As DNA, the CDR3 is TGTGCCAGCAGTGATCGTTCCACAGGGGGCAACACAGATACGCAGTATTTT.

The J gene is TRBJ2-7, the V gene TRBV19, with 15 nucleotides matching TRBD2. CDR1 and CDR2 from the germline V gene are LNHDA and SQIVND (reference sequence). This CDR3 has 19 amino acids. The trim removed 6 bases at V and 5 bases at J, leaving 17 bases unmatched. DNA for the CDR3: TGTGCCAGTAGCCGGTCGGGTTTCTCAGGACTAGCGGGAGGGAACGAGCAGTACTTC. Protein: CASSRSGFSGLAGGNEQYF.

This rearrangement joins TRBV7-3 to TRBJ2-1, with D perhaps TRBD1 or TRBD2 (5 bases each). The germline gives CDR1 SGHTA, CDR2 FQGTGA. Trimming stripped 2 bases from V and 0 bases from J, with 11 bases between. The CDR3 totals 16 residues. The CDR3 spells CASSLGGRSSYNEQFF. DNA of the CDR3: TGTGCCAGCAGCTTAGGGGGACGGAGCTCCTACAATGAGCAGTTCTTC.

The gene calls are TRBV19 and TRBJ1-1, with 7 bases identical to TRBD1. Per germline, CDR1 LNHDA and CDR2 SQIVND (reference sequence). The CDR3 runs 15 residues. The J segment lost 0 bases and the V segment lost 5 bases, leaving 6 bases of the junction unmatched. The CDR3 DNA reads as TGTGCCAGTAGTCCCTCGGGACAGATGAACACTGAAGCTTTCTTT. Translation gives CASSPSGQMNTEAFF. The whole variable domain, filled in from reference TRBV19 and TRBJ1-1, reads DGGITQSPKYLFRKEGQNVTLSCEQNLNHDAMYWYRQDPGQGLRLIYYSQIVNDFQKGDIAEGYSVSREKKESFPLTVTSAQKNPTAFYLCASSPSGQMNTEAFFGQGTRLTVV.

The rearrangement uses TRBV19 and TRBJ2-1; D is undetermined. The CDR3 has 15 amino acids. From germline, CDR1 is LNHDA and CDR2 SQIVND (reference sequence). Trimming took off 5 bases at V and 0 bases at J, with 11 bases between the two ends. CDR3 sequence: CASSPRLSSYNEQFF. The CDR3 DNA reads TGTGCCAGTAGTCCGAGACTGAGCTCCTACAATGAGCAGTTCTTC. Based on the CDR3 plus reference TRBV19 and TRBJ2-1, the full variable domain is DGGITQSPKYLFRKEGQNVTLSCEQNLNHDAMYWYRQDPGQGLRLIYYSQIVNDFQKGDIAEGYSVSREKKESFPLTVTSAQKNPTAFYLCASSPRLSSYNEQFFGPGTRLTVL.

This rearrangement joins TRBV15 to TRBJ2-3, with D unresolved. The CDR3 spans 13 residues. V shed 0 bases and J shed 4 bases, with 5 bases lying between them. Germline CDR1 and CDR2: LNHNV and YYDKDF (reference sequence). In DNA, the CDR3 is TGTGCCACCAGCAGAGATCTCCCAGATACGCAGTATTTT. It codes for CATSRDLPDTQYF.

The chain is built from TRBV18 and TRBJ1-4; D remains unclear. The CDR3 runs to 16 residues. The germline CDR1 and CDR2 sequences are KGHSH and LQKENI. The germline V and J ends were trimmed by 0 bases and 4 bases, with 12 bases remaining between them. CDR3 loop: CASSPPTTVRNEKLFF. DNA for the CDR3: TGTGCCAGCTCACCACCGACGACCGTACGTAATGAAAAACTGTTTTTT.

The gene calls are TRBV19 and TRBJ1-5; TRBD1 matches at 8 bases. J gave up 2 bases and V 5 bases, and 11 bases lay outside the gene matches. The CDR3 loop spans 17 amino acids. Germline V gives CDR1 LNHDA, CDR2 SQIVND (reference sequence). The CDR3 spells CASSSHSRGRGNQPQHF. The CDR3, as DNA: TGTGCCAGTAGTTCTCACAGCAGGGGGCGAGGCAATCAGCCCCAGCATTTT.

The chain uses TRBV5-1 and TRBJ2-3; 7 bases line up with TRBD1. The V gene end was trimmed by 4 bases and the J gene end by 0 bases; junction bases not matched to a gene: 5. This CDR3 region has 15 residues. Germline V gene sequence: CDR1 SGHRS, CDR2 YFSETQ. This CDR3 reads CASSQGQRSTDTQYF. For the CDR3, the DNA is TGCGCCAGCAGCCAGGGACAGAGAAGCACAGATACGCAGTATTTT.

This chain uses TRBV19 with TRBJ1-5; D unresolved. Trimming removed 2 bases from V and 0 bases from J, with 5 bases in between. The CDR3 length is 14 residues. Per germline, CDR1 LNHDA and CDR2 SQIVND (reference sequence). The CDR3 protein is CASSISLSNQPQHF. For the CDR3, the DNA is TGTGCCAGTAGTATATCACTTAGCAATCAGCCCCAGCATTTT.

This clone was detected once. The rearrangement uses TRBV18 and TRBJ1-5; unclear D gene. Germline CDR1 reads KGHSH; CDR2 reads LQKENI. The CDR3 contains 10 residues. V was cut by 9 bases and J by 10 bases, with 10 bases left in between. The CDR3 spells CASPLRPQHF. The CDR3 bases are TGTGCCAGTCCGCTTCGCCCCCAGCATTTT. The full variable domain, rest sourced from reference TRBV18 and TRBJ1-5, is NAGVMQNPRHLVRRRGQEARLRCSPMKGHSHVYWYRQLPEEGLKFMVYLQKENIIDESGMPKERFSAEFPKEGPSILRIQQVVRGDSAAYFCASPLRPQHFGDGTRLSIL.

The chain links TRBV9 to TRBJ2-1; possibly TRBD2 for D (6 bases). The CDR3 spans 16 residues. The germline V and J ends were trimmed by 4 bases and 10 bases, with 24 bases remaining between them. The V gene's germline CDR1 is SGDLS and CDR2 YYNGEE. CDR3 nucleotide sequence: TGTGCCAGCAGCCCCGATGATCCCGGGAGAGGTAGGGAGCAGTTCTTC. It translates to CASSPDDPGRGREQFF.

This clone was detected once. The chain combines TRBV4-1 with TRBJ2-7; 7 nucleotides match TRBD1. The CDR3 extends over 14 amino acids. Germline V lookup: CDR1 MGHRA, CDR2 YSYEKL. V lost 4 bases and J lost 5; bases outside the gene matches: 8. The CDR3 DNA reads TGCGCCAGCAGCCTCCGACAGGGCGAAGACGAGCAGTACTTC. Amino acids: CASSLRQGEDEQYF.